Below are 18 T cell receptor beta chains sequenced from a single sample in a study of blood T cells in healthy people across ages. The authors ran a second PCR of about 7 to 12 cycles using a sample-barcoded 5' primer and a J-beta primer mix. Each CDR3 protein gets one entry after TCRdb re-called the 5' RACE reads with MiXCR. The sample contains 600,000 to 1,000,000 distinct CDR3 sequences, 58% of which appear only once. The specimen was blood. The receptor set was obtained from a man younger than 45 in good health.

The chain is built from TRBV20-1 and TRBJ2-7; D possibly corresponds to TRBD1 (6 bases). Germline assignment: CDR1 DFQATT and CDR2 SNEGSKA (reference sequence). CDR3 length: 14 amino acids. Trimming pared 6 bases from V and 1 base from J, leaving 16 bases between. The CDR3 nucleotides read TGCAGTGCCCCTCGGGGCAGGGGATCCTACGAGCAGTACTTC. It is translated as CSAPRGRGSYEQYF.

V gene TRBV30 combines with J gene TRBJ2-5; D may be TRBD2 (5 bases). This CDR3 is 13 amino acids long. Per the germline V gene, CDR1 is GTSNPN and CDR2 is SVGIG (reference sequence). V lost 1 base to trimming and J lost 2 bases, with 8 bases between them. The CDR3 here is CAWSGRGQETQYF. DNA for the CDR3: TGTGCCTGGAGTGGGAGAGGGCAAGAGACCCAGTACTTC.

In this sample, this clonotype turned up once. The chain recombines TRBV6-2 or TRBV6-3 with TRBJ2-7; D ambiguous. There are 11 residues in the CDR3. V dropped 7 bases and J dropped 2 bases, with 6 bases sitting between them. Germline CDR1 and CDR2: MNHEY and SVGEGT. CDR3 bases: TGTGCCAGCAAGGATCCCTACGAGCAGTACTTC. Translated: CASKDPYEQYF.

The J gene is TRBJ1-6, the V gene TRBV6-2 or TRBV6-3; D perhaps matches TRBD1 (5 bases). This CDR3 contains 15 residues. Looked up from germline, CDR1 is MNHEY and CDR2 is SVGEGT. Between the trimmed V and J ends, which lost 4 bases and 0 bases, there was a span of 7 bases. CDR3 nucleotides: TGTGCCAGCAGTTCGGACACCTCCTATAATTCACCCCTCCACTTT. It translates to CASSSDTSYNSPLHF.

The chain links TRBV20-1 to TRBJ2-3, with D maybe TRBD2 (6 bases). The CDR3 runs to 14 residues. Germline CDR1 DFQATT, CDR2 SNEGSKA (reference sequence). V shed 0 bases and J shed 1 base, with 8 bases lying between them. Written as DNA, the CDR3 is TGCAGTGCTAGAGATCCTAGCGGCACAGATACGCAGTATTTT. Protein: CSARDPSGTDTQYF.

The gene calls are TRBV19 and TRBJ1-6; 8 bases fit TRBD1. V shed 7 bases and J 10 bases; nucleotides not matched to a gene: 9. Germline CDR1 is LNHDA and CDR2 is SQIVND (reference sequence). The length of the CDR3 is 14 residues. The CDR3 coding sequence is TGTGCCAGTAACTCCGGACAGGGAGTGTCACCCCTCCACTTT. Protein: CASNSGQGVSPLHF.

This chain joins TRBV5-1 and TRBJ2-5, with a tentative D call TRBD1 (5 bases). Germline CDR1 and CDR2: SGHRS and YFSETQ. V was trimmed by 4 bases and J by 1 base, leaving 8 bases between them. This CDR3 has 13 residues. CDR3 residues: CASSTRVQETQYF. The CDR3 nucleotides are TGCGCCAGCAGCACCAGGGTCCAAGAGACCCAGTACTTC. The full variable domain, completed using reference TRBV5-1 and TRBJ2-5, is KAGVTQTPRYLIKTRGQQVTLSCSPISGHRSVSWYQQTPGQGLQFLFEYFSETQRNKGNFPGRFSGRQFSNSRSEMNVSTLELGDSALYLCASSTRVQETQYFGPGTRLLVL.

The CDR3 spells CASSNGGDYNEQFF. For the CDR3, the DNA is TGTGCCAGTAGTAATGGCGGGGACTACAATGAGCAGTTCTTC. The rearrangement uses TRBV19 and TRBJ2-1, with a tentative D call TRBD2 (6 bases). This CDR3 comprises 14 residues. CDR1 LNHDA and CDR2 SQIVND come from the germline V gene (reference sequence). The V gene lost 4 bases and the J gene lost 3 bases, with 10 bases spanning the gap.

This clonotype was picked up a small number of times. The CDR3 DNA reads as TGTGCCAGCAGCACAATGACTAGCGGCCAAGAGACCCAGTACTTC. This encodes CASSTMTSGQETQYF. The rearrangement uses TRBV21-1 and TRBJ2-5; the DNA was not compared with TRBD2, the D call given in the table. TRBV21-1 is described as a pseudogene. CDR3 length equals 15 residues.

The chain recombines TRBV28 with TRBJ2-5, with 11 bases lining up with TRBD2. The V segment lost 6 bases and the J segment 3 bases; nucleotides outside the gene matches: 0. The CDR3 runs 13 residues. Germline CDR1 MDHEN, CDR2 SYDVKM. Written as DNA, the CDR3 is TGTGCCAGCAGACTAGCGGGAGAAGAGACCCAGTACTTC. Encoded protein: CASRLAGEETQYF.

The chain joins TRBV7-9 to TRBJ1-1, with D maybe TRBD1 (6 bases). CDR3 length: 14 amino acids. Trimming cost V 5 bases and J 5 bases, with 15 bases left between them. Germline V gene lookup returns CDR1 SEHNR and CDR2 FQNEAQ (reference sequence). CDR3 in amino acids: CASSGSGGVTEAFF. Written as DNA, the CDR3 is TGTGCCAGCAGCGGGTCGGGGGGCGTTACTGAAGCTTTCTTT.

The gene calls are TRBV4-2 and TRBJ2-5, with 9 bases aligning to TRBD2. The J call may be wrong; the DNA end is better matched by TRBJ2-1. CDR3 size: 15 residues. Germline V gene lookup returns CDR1 LGHNA and CDR2 YNFKEQ. This CDR3 is CASSQEREGQETQFF. The CDR3 nucleotides read TGTGCCAGCAGCCAAGAGCGGGAGGGCCAAGAGACCCAGTTCTTC.

The V and J genes are TRBV5-1 and TRBJ2-3; TRBD1 matches 8 bases. CDR1 is SGHRS and CDR2 is YFSETQ in the germline V gene. The CDR3 consists of 15 residues. Germline trimming cut 3 bases from V and 1 base from J; bases unmatched to any gene: 4. Here the CDR3 reads CASSSSGQGTDTQYF. The CDR3 nucleotides read TGCGCCAGCAGCTCCTCGGGACAGGGCACAGATACGCAGTATTTT.

This clonotype was detected only a few times. The J gene is TRBJ2-1, the V gene TRBV9, with TRBD1 matching over 9 bases. The V gene's germline CDR1 is SGDLS and CDR2 YYNGEE. V shed 0 bases, J shed 4 bases, and the junction held 2 bases outside the gene matches. This CDR3 has 15 amino acids. The CDR3 DNA sequence: TGTGCCAGCAGCGTAGCCGGGACAGGGTACAATGAGCAGTTCTTC. Its translation: CASSVAGTGYNEQFF.

This rearrangement joins TRBV29-1 to TRBJ2-3; a possible D gene is TRBD1 (6 bases). Germline CDR1 reads SQVTM; CDR2 reads ANQGSEA. CDR3 length: 14 residues. The V end was cut by 4 bases, the J end by 4 bases, with 15 bases between. The CDR3 loop is CSVARTTGPDTQYF. The CDR3 nucleotides read TGCAGCGTTGCTAGGACGACAGGACCAGATACGCAGTATTTT.

V gene TRBV7-3 combines with J gene TRBJ2-2; 7 bases align to TRBD2. The CDR3 totals 13 residues. The ends lost 7 bases at V and 7 bases at J; junction bases unmatched: 6. CDR1 is SGHTA, CDR2 FQGTGA, per germline. Here the CDR3 reads CASTMGGFGELFF. In DNA, the CDR3 is TGTGCCAGCACCATGGGAGGGTTCGGGGAGCTGTTTTTT.

The V gene is TRBV12-3 or TRBV12-4, the J gene TRBJ1-4; perhaps TRBD1 as D (5 bases). Trimming took off 4 bases at V and 8 bases at J, with 11 bases between the two ends. The CDR3 has 13 residues. The CDR3 is CASSSGRGEKLFF. The DNA for the CDR3 is TGTGCCAGCAGTTCAGGGAGAGGCGAAAAACTGTTTTTT.

In its sample, this clonotype was seen a few times. The chain recombines TRBV28 with TRBJ1-2; 7 nucleotides line up with TRBD1. This CDR3 contains 14 residues. CDR1 and CDR2 from the germline V gene are MDHEN and SYDVKM. J was trimmed by 8 bases and V by 2 bases; bases with no gene match: 8. The CDR3 bases are TGTGCCAGCAGTTTAACGGGACAGCATGAGGGCTACACCTTC. Translation gives CASSLTGQHEGYTF.